The table lists the clone carrying this T cell receptor (beta chain) with a count of one. Its antigen is unknown. The data are from a study of shared clonotypes between healthy human individuals. Overall study: Those who served as donors were a couple of women and three men between the ages of 18 and 49. General study findings and limits: It was anticipated that sequencing depth would influence how many clonotypes donors shared. Generally, naive subsets came out with larger estimated richness than memory subsets.

Here immunoSEQ multiplex PCR was the method, and the copy in TCRdb shows in-frame clones only, minus some. The data hold over 950,000 clones, with 60% to 80% observed a single time. The CDR3 is 16 amino acids. Losses at the gene ends were 3 bases for V and 2 bases for J; bases not matched to a gene: 5. The V gene's germline CDR1 is SGHTA and CDR2 FQGNSA. Recent acute infections and vaccinations were absent in the healthy HIV-negative adult donors. The source is a man between 18 and 35 years old in good health. Some clones in this sample may be carry-over from other donors' samples. J is TRBJ1-3 and V is TRBV7-2; TRBD1 matches at 9 bases. Sequencing input: memory CD4+ T cells from PBMCs. Regarding subset: CD45RA-negative fraction. As DNA, the CDR3 is TGTGCCAGCAGCTTGGGACAGGGTGGCGCTGGAAACACCATATATTTT. Its protein is CASSLGQGGAGNTIYF.